Listed below are T cell receptor beta chains from one sample, sequenced in a study of T-cell reconstitution after alpha-beta-depleted transplantation in children. TCRdb itself ran the PCR reads through MiXCR, one entry per CDR3 protein. The sample has some 300,000 distinct CDR3 sequences, 10% seen once. The sample here was PBMCs, taken before TCRalphabeta/CD19-depleted stem cell transplant. Every receptor here comes from a boy under three years old with acute myeloid leukemia, due to receive a stem cell transplant. The CDR3 runs from the conserved cysteine through the conserved F or W. A D gene is named only where the DNA matches it firmly. Clone size is not always given. Where it is, it says once, few, many or a class for expanded clones.

V gene: TRBV28
J gene: TRBJ2-1
D gene: NA
clone size: many
CDR3 protein: CASSLWTGLKGGQFF
CDR3 DNA: TGTGCCAGCAGTTTATGGACGGGGCTGAAGGGTGGGCAGTTCTTC

V gene: TRBV10-3
J gene: TRBJ2-1
D gene: NA
clone size: NA
CDR3 protein: CAMSLGPTDEQFF
CDR3 DNA: TGTGCCATGAGCCTCGGGCCGACGGATGAGCAGTTCTTC

V gene: TRBV20-1
J gene: TRBJ2-5
D gene: TRBD2
clone size: many
CDR3 protein: CSARAPETLPGLAGGPSSETQYF
CDR3 DNA: TGCAGTGCTAGAGCCCCCGAAACCCTGCCGGGACTAGCGGGAGGGCCTTCGTCCGAGACCCAGTACTTC

V gene: TRBV11-3
J gene: TRBJ2-1
D gene: TRBD2
clone size: many
CDR3 protein: CASSFSERLAGGPSSYNEQFF
CDR3 DNA: TGTGCCAGCAGCTTCTCCGAAAGACTAGCGGGAGGGCCGAGCTCCTACAATGAGCAGTTCTTC

V gene: TRBV15
J gene: TRBJ2-7
D gene: TRBD1
clone size: many
CDR3 protein: CATSRRGQGGEQYF
CDR3 DNA: TGTGCCACCAGCAGAAGGGGACAGGGGGGCGAGCAGTACTTC

V gene: TRBV7-2
J gene: TRBJ2-2
D gene: NA
clone size: few
CDR3 protein: CASRRGPEGGELFF
CDR3 DNA: TGTGCCAGCAGACGCGGACCCGAGGGCGGGGAGCTGTTTTTT

V gene: TRBV27
J gene: TRBJ2-3
D gene: TRBD2
clone size: NA
CDR3 protein: CASSLSTSVGTDTQYF
CDR3 DNA: TGTGCCAGCAGTTTATCGACTAGCGTGGGCACAGATACGCAGTATTTT

V gene: TRBV29-1
J gene: TRBJ2-2
D gene: TRBD2
clone size: many
CDR3 protein: CSVVAGAGELFF
CDR3 DNA: TGCAGCGTTGTTGCGGGAGCCGGGGAGCTGTTTTTT

V gene: TRBV15
J gene: TRBJ1-2
D gene: NA
clone size: many
CDR3 protein: CATSRDLQGGYTF
CDR3 DNA: TGTGCCACCAGCAGAGATCTCCAGGGTGGCTACACCTTC

V gene: TRBV6-2/TRBV6-3
J gene: TRBJ2-1
D gene: TRBD2
clone size: many
CDR3 protein: CASSYWGGSYNEQFF
CDR3 DNA: TGTGCCAGCAGTTACTGGGGAGGGTCCTACAATGAGCAGTTCTTC

V gene: TRBV4-3
J gene: TRBJ2-7
D gene: NA
clone size: many
CDR3 protein: CASSQDHPAYEQYF
CDR3 DNA: TGCGCCAGCAGCCAAGACCACCCGGCCTACGAGCAGTACTTC

V gene: TRBV6-1
J gene: TRBJ2-1
D gene: TRBD1
clone size: NA
CDR3 protein: CASSLTGAGRGGRQFF
CDR3 DNA: TGTGCCAGCAGCCTTACAGGGGCAGGGCGTGGGGGACGGCAGTTCTTC

V gene: TRBV18
J gene: TRBJ2-7
D gene: TRBD1
clone size: NA
CDR3 protein: CASSPIDRGYEQYF
CDR3 DNA: TGTGCCAGCTCACCAATCGACAGGGGGTACGAGCAGTACTTC

V gene: TRBV7-2
J gene: TRBJ2-5
D gene: NA
clone size: many
CDR3 protein: CASTFLQETQYF
CDR3 DNA: TGTGCCAGCACGTTCCTCCAAGAGACCCAGTACTTC

V gene: TRBV12-3/TRBV12-4
J gene: TRBJ1-1
D gene: NA
clone size: many
CDR3 protein: CASSWQGDTEAFF
CDR3 DNA: TGTGCCAGCAGTTGGCAAGGAGACACTGAAGCTTTCTTT

V gene: TRBV27
J gene: TRBJ2-1
D gene: TRBD2
clone size: many
CDR3 protein: CASSPEREVNEQFF
CDR3 DNA: TGTGCCAGCAGTCCCGAGCGGGAGGTTAATGAGCAGTTCTTC

V gene: TRBV12-5
J gene: TRBJ2-7
D gene: NA
clone size: NA
CDR3 protein: CASGRTGANEQYF
CDR3 DNA: TGTGCTAGTGGCAGGACCGGAGCCAACGAGCAGTACTTC

V gene: TRBV5-1
J gene: TRBJ2-5
D gene: TRBD2
clone size: NA
CDR3 protein: CASSSITSGVQETQYF
CDR3 DNA: TGCGCCAGCAGCTCGATTACTAGCGGGGTCCAAGAGACCCAGTACTTC

V gene: TRBV3-1
J gene: TRBJ2-1
D gene: NA
clone size: many
CDR3 protein: CASSQVDAEQFF
CDR3 DNA: TGTGCCAGCAGCCAAGTCGACGCGGAGCAGTTCTTC

V gene: TRBV3-1
J gene: TRBJ2-7
D gene: TRBD2
clone size: many
CDR3 protein: CASSQRGRAPYEQYF
CDR3 DNA: TGTGCCAGCAGCCAACGCGGGAGGGCACCCTACGAGCAGTACTTC